This TCR beta chain is drawn from a study of Graves' ophthalmopathy and Graves' hyperthyroidism. The germline V gene has CDR1 ENHRY and CDR2 SYGVKD. The CDR3 runs 14 residues. As regards this clonotype: At one boundary the junction diverges from the germline segment, which might be a read error.

Amplification of TCR beta CDR3 regions used RNA transcripts. First-round RT-PCR with HTBI primers preceded a second-round multiplex PCR. TCRdb reprocessed the multiplex PCR reads with MiXCR, giving one entry per CDR3 protein. This sample yields approximately 700,000 distinct CDR3 sequences, of which 35% to 50% are seen a single time; roughly 45% belongs to the top ten. With a duration under 3 months, ophthalmopathy in the donors showed moderate-to-severe activity, CAS ≥3 and NOSPECS ≥4. The J gene is TRBJ1-1, the V gene TRBV10-3; D is perhaps TRBD1 (6 bases). The source of this sequence is an adult man with Graves' ophthalmopathy. The specimen sequenced was peripheral blood. CDR3 sequence reads: CASSSQGVHTEPFF. The DNA of the CDR3 is TGTGCCAGCAGTTCACAGGGCGTTCACACTGAACCTTTCTTT.